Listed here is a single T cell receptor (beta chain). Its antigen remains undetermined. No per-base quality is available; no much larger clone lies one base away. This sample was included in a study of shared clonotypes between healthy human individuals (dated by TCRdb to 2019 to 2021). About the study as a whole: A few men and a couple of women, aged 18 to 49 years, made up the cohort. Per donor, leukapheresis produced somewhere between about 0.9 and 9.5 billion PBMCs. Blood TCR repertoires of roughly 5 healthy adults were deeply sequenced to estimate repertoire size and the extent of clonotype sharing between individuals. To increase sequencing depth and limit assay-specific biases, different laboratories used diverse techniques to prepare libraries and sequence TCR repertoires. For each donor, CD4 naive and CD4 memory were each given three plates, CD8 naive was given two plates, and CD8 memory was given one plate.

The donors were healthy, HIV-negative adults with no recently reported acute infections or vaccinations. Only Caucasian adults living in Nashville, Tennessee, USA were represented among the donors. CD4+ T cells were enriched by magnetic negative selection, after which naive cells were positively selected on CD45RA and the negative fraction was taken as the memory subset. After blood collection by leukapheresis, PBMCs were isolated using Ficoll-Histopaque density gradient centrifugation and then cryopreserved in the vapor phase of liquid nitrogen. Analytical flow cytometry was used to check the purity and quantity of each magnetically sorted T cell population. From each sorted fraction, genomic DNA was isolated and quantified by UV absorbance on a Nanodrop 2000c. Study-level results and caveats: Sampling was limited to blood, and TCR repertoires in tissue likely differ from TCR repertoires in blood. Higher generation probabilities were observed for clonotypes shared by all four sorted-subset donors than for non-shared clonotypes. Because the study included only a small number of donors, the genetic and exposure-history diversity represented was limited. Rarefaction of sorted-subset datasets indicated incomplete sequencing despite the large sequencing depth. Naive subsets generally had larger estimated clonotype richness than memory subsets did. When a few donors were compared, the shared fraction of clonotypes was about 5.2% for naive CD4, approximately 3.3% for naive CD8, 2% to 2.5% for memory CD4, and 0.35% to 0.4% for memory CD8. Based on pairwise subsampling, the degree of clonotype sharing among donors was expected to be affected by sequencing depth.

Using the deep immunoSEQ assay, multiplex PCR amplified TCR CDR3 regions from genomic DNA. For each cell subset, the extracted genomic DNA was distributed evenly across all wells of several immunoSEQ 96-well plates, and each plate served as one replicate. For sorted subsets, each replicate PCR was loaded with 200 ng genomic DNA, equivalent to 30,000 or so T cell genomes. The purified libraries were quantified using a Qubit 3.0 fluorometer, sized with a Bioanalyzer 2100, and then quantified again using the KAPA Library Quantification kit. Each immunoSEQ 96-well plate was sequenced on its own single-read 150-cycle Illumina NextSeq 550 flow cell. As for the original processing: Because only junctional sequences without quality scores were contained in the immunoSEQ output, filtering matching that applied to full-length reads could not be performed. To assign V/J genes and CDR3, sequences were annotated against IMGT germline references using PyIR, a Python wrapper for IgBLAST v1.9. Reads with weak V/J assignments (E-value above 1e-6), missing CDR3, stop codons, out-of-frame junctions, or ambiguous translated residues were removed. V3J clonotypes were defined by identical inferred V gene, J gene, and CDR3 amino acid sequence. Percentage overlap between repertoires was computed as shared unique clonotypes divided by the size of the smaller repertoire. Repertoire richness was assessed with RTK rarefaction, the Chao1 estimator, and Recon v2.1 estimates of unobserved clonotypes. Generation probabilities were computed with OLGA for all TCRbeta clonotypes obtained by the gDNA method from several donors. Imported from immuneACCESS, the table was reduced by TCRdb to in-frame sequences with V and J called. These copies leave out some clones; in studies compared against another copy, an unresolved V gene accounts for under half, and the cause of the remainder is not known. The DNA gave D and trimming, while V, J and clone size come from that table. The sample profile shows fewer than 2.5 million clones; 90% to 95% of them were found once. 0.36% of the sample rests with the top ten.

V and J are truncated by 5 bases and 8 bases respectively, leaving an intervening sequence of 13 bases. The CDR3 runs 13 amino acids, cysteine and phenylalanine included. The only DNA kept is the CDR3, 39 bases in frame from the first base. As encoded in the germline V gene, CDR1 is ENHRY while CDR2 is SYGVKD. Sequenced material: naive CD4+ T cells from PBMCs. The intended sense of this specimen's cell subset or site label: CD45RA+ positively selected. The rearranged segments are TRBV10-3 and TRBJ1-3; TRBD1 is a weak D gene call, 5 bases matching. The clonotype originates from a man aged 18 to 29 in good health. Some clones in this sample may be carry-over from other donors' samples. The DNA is TGTGCCATCAGTAAACTCTTAGGGGACACCATATATTTT. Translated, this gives CAISKLLGDTIYF.